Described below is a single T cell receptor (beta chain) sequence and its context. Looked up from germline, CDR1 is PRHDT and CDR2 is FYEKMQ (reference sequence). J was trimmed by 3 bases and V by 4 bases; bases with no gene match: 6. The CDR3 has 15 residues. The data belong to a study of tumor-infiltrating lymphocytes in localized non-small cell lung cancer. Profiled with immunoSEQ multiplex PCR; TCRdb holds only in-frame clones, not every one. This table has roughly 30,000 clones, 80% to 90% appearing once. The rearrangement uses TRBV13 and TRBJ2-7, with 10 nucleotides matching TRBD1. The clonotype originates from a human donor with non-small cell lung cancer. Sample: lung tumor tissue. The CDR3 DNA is TGTGCCAGCAGCTCGATTGGACAGGGGGACTACGAGCAGTACTTC. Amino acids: CASSSIGQGDYEQYF.